The rows below give T cell receptor beta chains drawn from one sample of a study of blood T cell repertoires in COVID-19. Generated by immunoSEQ multiplex PCR, the TCRdb table keeps only in-frame clones and is missing some. The sample contains roughly 180,000 clones, roughly three quarters of which appear only once. The material sequenced was peripheral blood. These receptors came from a woman aged 50 to 60 with active or convalescent COVID-19. The CDR3 runs from the conserved cysteine through the conserved F or W. Fields, in order: J gene, D gene, clone size, V gene, CDR3 DNA, CDR3 protein. The D gene is left open where the match is weak. Clone sizes are given selectively: once, few, many, or a class where the clone is expanded.

J gene: TRBJ1-6; D gene: TRBD1; clone size: .; V gene: TRBV7-2; CDR3 DNA: TGTGCCAGCAGGGGACAGGGAGTAACCTCCTATAATTCACCCCTCCACTTT; CDR3 protein: CASRGQGVTSYNSPLHF
J gene: TRBJ1-2; D gene: .; clone size: .; V gene: TRBV18; CDR3 DNA: TGTGCCAGCTCACCCTCCGCTGGGGACACTCCCTATGGCTACACCTTC; CDR3 protein: CASSPSAGDTPYGYTF
J gene: TRBJ1-2; D gene: .; clone size: .; V gene: TRBV19; CDR3 DNA: TGTGCCAGTAGTAGAGGAGACTATGGCTACACCTTC; CDR3 protein: CASSRGDYGYTF
J gene: TRBJ1-5; D gene: TRBD1; clone size: .; V gene: TRBV29-1; CDR3 DNA: TGCAGCGTTGTGGACAGGGGTTATCAGCCCCAGCATTTT; CDR3 protein: CSVVDRGYQPQHF
J gene: TRBJ2-4; D gene: TRBD1; clone size: .; V gene: TRBV7-2; CDR3 DNA: TGTGCCAGCAGCCCGGGCGACAGGGCAGCCAAAAACATTCAGTACTTC; CDR3 protein: CASSPGDRAAKNIQYF
J gene: TRBJ2-1; D gene: TRBD1; clone size: many; V gene: TRBV19; CDR3 DNA: TGTGCCAGTACTCCTTTAGGACAGGGGTACAATGAGCAGTTCTTC; CDR3 protein: CASTPLGQGYNEQFF
J gene: TRBJ1-1; D gene: TRBD1; clone size: .; V gene: TRBV27; CDR3 DNA: TGTGCCAGCAGTTTTCGGGACAGGGATACGTCTGAAGCTTTCTTT; CDR3 protein: CASSFRDRDTSEAFF
J gene: TRBJ1-5; D gene: .; clone size: .; V gene: TRBV30; CDR3 DNA: TGTGCCTGGAGTCAGGGCTATAGCAATCAGCCCCAGCATTTT; CDR3 protein: CAWSQGYSNQPQHF
J gene: TRBJ2-6; D gene: TRBD1; clone size: .; V gene: TRBV3-1/TRBV3-2; CDR3 DNA: TGTGCCAGCAGCCAAGAGTCCTACGGGACAGGCAACTCTGGGGCCAACGTCCTGACTTTC; CDR3 protein: CASSQESYGTGNSGANVLTF
J gene: TRBJ1-2; D gene: TRBD1; clone size: .; V gene: TRBV2; CDR3 DNA: TGTGCCAGCAGCCACAGGGGGGATAACTATGGCTACACCTTC; CDR3 protein: CASSHRGDNYGYTF
J gene: TRBJ2-7; D gene: TRBD2; clone size: .; V gene: TRBV28; CDR3 DNA: TGTGCCAGCAGCCCCGGGGCGGGAGGGCCCTACGAGCAGTACTTC; CDR3 protein: CASSPGAGGPYEQYF
J gene: TRBJ1-1; D gene: .; clone size: few; V gene: TRBV27; CDR3 DNA: TGTGCCAGCAGATTTGCCGGCGGCACTGAAGCTTTCTTT; CDR3 protein: CASRFAGGTEAFF
J gene: TRBJ2-7; D gene: TRBD1; clone size: .; V gene: TRBV19; CDR3 DNA: TGTGCCAGTAGTTCGGGACAGGGAGGCGAGCAGTACTTC; CDR3 protein: CASSSGQGGEQYF